This T cell receptor beta chain stems from a study of T cells in Graves' hyperthyroidism and ophthalmopathy. About the research overall: Before treatment of any kind, peripheral blood was taken at initial diagnosis.

If no ophthalmopathy progression occurred within 18 months, Graves' hyperthyroidism was stable. Hyperthyroidism, newly diagnosed and lasting under 2 months, affected patients aged 18 to 65. The TCR beta CDR3 regions underwent amplification using RNA transcripts as the source. RT-PCR in the first round (using the HTBI primer set) targeted the TCR CDR3. TCRdb analysed the multiplex PCR reads with MiXCR anew, one entry per CDR3 protein. This table has about 180,000 distinct CDR3 sequences, more than 15% appearing once. The CDR3 contains 14 residues. Germline loops: CDR1 SGHTS, CDR2 YDEGEE. Trimming took 4 bases from V and 5 from J, leaving 15 bases between them. Study-level results: Progression to ophthalmopathy was predicted a median of roughly 6.6 months early.

Comment on this clonotype: Its antigen remains unknown.

Sequenced: blood. This chain joins TRBV5-8 and TRBJ1-1; maybe TRBD1 (5 bases). This clonotype originated in a woman aged 45-65 years with Graves' hyperthyroidism. This CDR3 is CASSPLIGATEAFF. Here the CDR3 DNA reads TGTGCCAGCAGCCCCCTGATCGGGGCTACTGAAGCTTTCTTT. The complete variable domain, with remaining parts taken from reference TRBV5-8 and TRBJ1-1, reads EAGVTQSPTHLIKTRGQQATLRCSPISGHTSVYWYQQALGLGLQFLLWYDEGEERNRGNFPPRFSGRQFPNYSSELNVNALELEDSALYLCASSPLIGATEAFFGQGTRLTVV.